This T cell receptor (beta chain) originates from a study of blood T cell repertoires in COVID-19. Methods used by the authors: Amplifying reference gene primers gave estimates of nucleated cell counts. Some clones are missing from TCRdb's copy, which holds only in-frame ones; the method was immunoSEQ multiplex PCR. The V and J calls and the clone size are those of that table, but D and trimming were determined from the DNA. This table has about 270,000 clones, 80% to 90% appearing once. The germline V gene has CDR1 SGHVS and CDR2 FNYEAQ. This CDR3 has 15 amino acids. Deletions cut 5 bases from V and 5 bases from J, with 18 bases between.

Source material: PBMCs or T cells enriched from blood (not recorded which). The sequence was obtained from a woman between 18 and 29 years old who had recovered from COVID-19. The chain is built from TRBV7-6 and TRBJ1-1; a weak D match, TRBD1 (6 bases). This chain's CDR3 is CASSLSLGAGTEAFF. CDR3 bases: TGTGCCAGCAGCCTTTCTTTGGGGGCAGGGACTGAAGCTTTCTTT.